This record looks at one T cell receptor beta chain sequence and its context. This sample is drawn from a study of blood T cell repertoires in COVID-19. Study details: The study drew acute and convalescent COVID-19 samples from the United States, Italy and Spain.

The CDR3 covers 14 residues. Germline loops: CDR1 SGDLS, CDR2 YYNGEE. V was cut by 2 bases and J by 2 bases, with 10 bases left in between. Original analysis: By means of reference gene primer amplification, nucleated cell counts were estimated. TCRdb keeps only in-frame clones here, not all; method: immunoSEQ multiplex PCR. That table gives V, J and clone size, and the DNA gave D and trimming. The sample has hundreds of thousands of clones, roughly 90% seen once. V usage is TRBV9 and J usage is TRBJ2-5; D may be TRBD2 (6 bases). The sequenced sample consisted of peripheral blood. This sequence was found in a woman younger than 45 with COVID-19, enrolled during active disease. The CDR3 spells CASSVVAEQETQYF. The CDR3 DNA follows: TGTGCCAGCAGCGTGGTAGCGGAGCAAGAGACCCAGTACTTC.